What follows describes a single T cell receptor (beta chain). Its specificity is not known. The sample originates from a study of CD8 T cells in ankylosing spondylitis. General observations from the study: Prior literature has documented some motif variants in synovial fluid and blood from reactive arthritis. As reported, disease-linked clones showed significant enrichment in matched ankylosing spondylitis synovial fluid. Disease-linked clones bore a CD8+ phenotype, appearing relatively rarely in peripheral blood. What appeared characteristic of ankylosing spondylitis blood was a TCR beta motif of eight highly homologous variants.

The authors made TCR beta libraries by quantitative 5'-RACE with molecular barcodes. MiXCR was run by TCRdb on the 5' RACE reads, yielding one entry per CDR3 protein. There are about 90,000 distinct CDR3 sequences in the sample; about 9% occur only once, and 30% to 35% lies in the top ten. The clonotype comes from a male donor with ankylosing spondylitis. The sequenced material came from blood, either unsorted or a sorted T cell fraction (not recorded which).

The CDR3 loop is CSAKDRGVSYEQYF. The CDR3 DNA is TGCAGTGCTAAGGACAGGGGAGTATCCTACGAGCAGTACTTC. This chain connects TRBV20-1 to TRBJ2-7, with TRBD1 matching 9 bases. The CDR3 spans 14 residues. Germline V gene data show CDR1 as DFQATT and CDR2 as SNEGSKA (reference sequence). V was clipped by 4 bases and J by 1 base; unmatched bases: 5.